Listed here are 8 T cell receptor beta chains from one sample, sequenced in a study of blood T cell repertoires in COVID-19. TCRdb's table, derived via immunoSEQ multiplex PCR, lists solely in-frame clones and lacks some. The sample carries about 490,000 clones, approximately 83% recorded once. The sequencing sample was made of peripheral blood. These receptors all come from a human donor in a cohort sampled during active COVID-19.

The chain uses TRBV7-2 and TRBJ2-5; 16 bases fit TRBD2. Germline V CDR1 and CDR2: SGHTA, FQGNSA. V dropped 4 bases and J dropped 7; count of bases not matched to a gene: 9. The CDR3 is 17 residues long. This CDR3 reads CASSSGTSGRALGTQYF. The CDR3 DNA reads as TGTGCCAGCAGCTCTGGGACTAGCGGGAGGGCCCTCGGGACCCAGTACTTC.

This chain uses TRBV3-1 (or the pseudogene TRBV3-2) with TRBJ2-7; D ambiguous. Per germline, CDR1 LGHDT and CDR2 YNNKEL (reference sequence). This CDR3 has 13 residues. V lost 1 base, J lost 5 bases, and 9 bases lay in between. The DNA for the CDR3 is TGTGCCAGCAGCCAAGCAGTTAGCCACGAGCAGTACTTC. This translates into CASSQAVSHEQYF.

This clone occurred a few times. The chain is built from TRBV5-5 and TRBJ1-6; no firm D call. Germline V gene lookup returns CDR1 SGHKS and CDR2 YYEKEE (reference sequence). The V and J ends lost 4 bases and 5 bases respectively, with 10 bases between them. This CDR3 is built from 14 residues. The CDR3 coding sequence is TGTGCCAGCAGCCTTCAGGCGAATAATTCACCCCTCCACTTT. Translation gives CASSLQANNSPLHF.

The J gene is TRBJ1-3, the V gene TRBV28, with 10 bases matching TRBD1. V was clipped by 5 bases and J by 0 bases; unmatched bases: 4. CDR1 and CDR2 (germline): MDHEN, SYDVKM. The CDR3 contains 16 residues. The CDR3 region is CASSQTGGTSGNTIYF. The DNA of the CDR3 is TGTGCCAGCAGTCAGACAGGGGGCACCTCTGGAAACACCATATATTTT.

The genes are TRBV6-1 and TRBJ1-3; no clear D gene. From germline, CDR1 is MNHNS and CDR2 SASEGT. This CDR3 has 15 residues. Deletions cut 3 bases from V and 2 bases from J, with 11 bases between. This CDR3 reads CASSDHPRAGNTIYF. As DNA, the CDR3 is TGTGCCAGCAGTGATCACCCGAGGGCTGGAAACACCATATATTTT.

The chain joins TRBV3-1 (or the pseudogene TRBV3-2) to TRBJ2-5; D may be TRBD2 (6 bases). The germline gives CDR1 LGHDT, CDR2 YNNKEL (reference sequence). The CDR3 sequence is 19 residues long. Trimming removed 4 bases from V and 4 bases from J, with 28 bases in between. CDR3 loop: CASSRRRGGGVSCRETQYF. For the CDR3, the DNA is TGTGCCAGCAGCCGGCGGAGGGGTGGAGGAGTGTCGTGTCGAGAGACCCAGTACTTC.

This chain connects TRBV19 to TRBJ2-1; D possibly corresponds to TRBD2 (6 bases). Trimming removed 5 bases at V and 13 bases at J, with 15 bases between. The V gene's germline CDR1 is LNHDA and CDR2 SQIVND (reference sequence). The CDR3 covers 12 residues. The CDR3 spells CASSDSGGSQFF. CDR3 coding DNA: TGTGCCAGTAGTGATAGCGGAGGTAGCCAGTTCTTC.

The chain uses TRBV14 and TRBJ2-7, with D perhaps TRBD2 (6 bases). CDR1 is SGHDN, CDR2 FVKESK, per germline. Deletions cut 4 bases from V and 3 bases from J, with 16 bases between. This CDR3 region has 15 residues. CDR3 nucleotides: TGTGCCAGCAGCCTCGGAGGGGAACAGGTCTACGAGCAGTACTTC. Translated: CASSLGGEQVYEQYF. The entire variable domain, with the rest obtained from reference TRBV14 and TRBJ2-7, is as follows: EAGVTQFPSHSVIEKGQTVTLRCDPISGHDNLYWYRRVMGKEIKFLLHFVKESKQDESGMPNNRFLAERTGGTYSTLKVQPAELEDSGVYFCASSLGGEQVYEQYFGPGTRLTVT.